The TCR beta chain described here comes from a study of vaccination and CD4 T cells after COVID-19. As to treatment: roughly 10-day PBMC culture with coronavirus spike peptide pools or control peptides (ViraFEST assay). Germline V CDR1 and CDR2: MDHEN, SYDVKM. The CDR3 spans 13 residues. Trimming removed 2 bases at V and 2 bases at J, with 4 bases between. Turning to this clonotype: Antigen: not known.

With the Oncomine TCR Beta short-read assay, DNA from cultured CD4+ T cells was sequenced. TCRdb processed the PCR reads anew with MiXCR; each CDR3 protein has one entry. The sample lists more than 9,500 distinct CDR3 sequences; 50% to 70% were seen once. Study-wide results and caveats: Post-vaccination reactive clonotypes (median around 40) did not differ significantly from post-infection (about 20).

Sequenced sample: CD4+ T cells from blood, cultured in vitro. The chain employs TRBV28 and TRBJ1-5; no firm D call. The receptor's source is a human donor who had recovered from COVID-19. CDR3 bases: TGTGCCAGCAGTTTAACGGGCAATCAGCCCCAGCATTTT. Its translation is CASSLTGNQPQHF.